The T cell receptor beta chain under discussion was sequenced for a study of T cells in Graves' hyperthyroidism and ophthalmopathy. This clonotype was seen repeatedly, ten times or more. Researchers amplified the TCR beta CDR3 regions from RNA transcripts. HTBI primers were the set used in a first-round RT-PCR of the TCR CDR3. MiXCR, applied by TCRdb to the multiplex PCR reads, yields one record per CDR3 protein. The sample holds some 360,000 distinct CDR3 sequences, 18% seen once. CDR3 size: 16 residues. V shed 0 bases and J shed 1 base, with 10 bases lying between them. Germline CDR1 SNHLY, CDR2 FYNNEI.

The sequenced material came from blood. J is TRBJ2-4 and V is TRBV2; D unclear. This clonotype originated in a woman aged 40 to 50 with Graves' ophthalmopathy. The CDR3 here is CASSEAVRRAKNIQYF. The CDR3 nucleotides read TGTGCCAGCAGTGAAGCGGTGAGGCGGGCCAAAAACATTCAGTACTTC.